The 14 T cell receptor beta chains below come from one sample, sequenced in a study of monozygotic twins with inflammatory bowel disease (dated by TCRdb to about 2019). The library came from 5' RACE. Sequencing was performed on an Illumina HiSeq 2500. Following TCRdb reprocessing, every CDR3 protein sequence forms one entry, and DNA is not provided. The table held for this sample gives approximately 150,000 distinct CDR3 sequences. The ten largest account for 6.5% to 9% of the sample. The sequenced material came from blood. These TCRs come from a human donor with ulcerative colitis or Crohn's disease, or a healthy co-twin of an affected twin (not recorded which).

V and J are TRBV7-2 and TRBJ2-7. Germline V gene sequence: CDR1 SGHTA, CDR2 FQGNSA. The CDR3 is made up of 15 amino acids. CDR3 protein: CASSTLAVSSYEQYF.

The chain links TRBV20-1 to TRBJ1-5; TCRdb calls TRBD1, which cannot be checked without DNA. Germline values: CDR1 DFQATT, CDR2 SNEGSKA (reference sequence). This CDR3 comprises 12 residues. The CDR3 loop is CSAWDTNQPQHF.

This chain joins TRBV29-1 and TRBJ2-5; TCRdb lists TRBD1, though no DNA is available to test this call. Germline V gives CDR1 SQVTM, CDR2 ANQGSEA. This CDR3 region has 12 residues. The CDR3 here is CSVLRDRETQYF.

J is TRBJ2-1 and V is TRBV27; TCRdb's D call, TRBD2, is unchecked because there is no DNA. Germline values: CDR1 MNHEY, CDR2 SMNVEV (reference sequence). The CDR3 length is 15 residues. This CDR3 reads CASSTRLAGGNEQFF.

The CDR3 loop reads CASSLLQGAVGGELFF. This rearrangement joins TRBV7-2 to TRBJ2-2; the D call from TCRdb, TRBD1, cannot be confirmed without DNA. CDR3 size: 16 residues. Germline V lookup: CDR1 SGHTA, CDR2 FQGNSA. Using reference TRBV7-2 and TRBJ2-2 for the parts outside the CDR3, the full variable domain is GAGVSQSPSNKVTEKGKDVELRCDPISGHTALYWYRQSLGQGLEFLIYFQGNSAPDKSGLPSDRFSAERTGGSVSTLTIQRTQQEDSAVYLCASSLLQGAVGGELFFGEGSRLTVL.

V gene TRBV27 combines with J gene TRBJ1-4; TCRdb picks TRBD1, but there is no DNA to check that call. CDR1 is MNHEY and CDR2 is SMNVEV in the germline V gene (reference sequence). This CDR3 comprises 15 residues. This CDR3 is CASAPGDSVSEKLFF.

The chain combines TRBV30 with TRBJ2-7; checking the TCRdb D call of TRBD1 is not possible without DNA. Per germline, CDR1 GTSNPN and CDR2 SVGIG (reference sequence). This CDR3 comprises 13 residues. CDR3: CAWSRGTSYEQYF.

This chain joins TRBV6-1 and TRBJ2-3; checking the TCRdb D call of TRBD1 is not possible without DNA. Germline lookup yields CDR1 MNHNS and CDR2 SASEGT. The length of the CDR3 is 15 residues. The CDR3 sequence: CASSTNRGRLDAQYF.

The gene calls are TRBV5-1 and TRBJ2-3; TCRdb's D call, TRBD1, is unchecked because there is no DNA. Germline loops: CDR1 SGHRS, CDR2 YFSETQ. The CDR3 spans 17 residues. CDR3 residues: CASSLEVWTKKGDTQYF.

V is TRBV20-1 and J is TRBJ1-2. In germline, CDR1 is DFQATT, CDR2 SNEGSKA (reference sequence). The CDR3 runs 11 residues. CDR3 in amino acids: CSANSLYGYTF.

The chain links TRBV20-1 to TRBJ2-5; TCRdb gives TRBD2 as the D gene, but with no DNA this cannot be confirmed. This CDR3 is 14 amino acids long. Germline CDR1 reads DFQATT; CDR2 reads SNEGSKA (reference sequence). The CDR3: CSARAGGPLETQYF.

The chain links TRBV29-1 to TRBJ1-1. The CDR3 runs to 13 residues. Per the germline V gene, CDR1 is SQVTM and CDR2 is ANQGSEA. Here the CDR3 reads CSVAPHMNTEAFF.

This rearrangement joins TRBV5-1 to TRBJ1-1. The germline gives CDR1 SGHRS, CDR2 YFSETQ. The CDR3 totals 15 residues. The CDR3 is CASSLSPGRDTEAFF.

The gene calls are TRBV20-1 and TRBJ2-7; the TCRdb D gene call, TRBD1, has no DNA to confirm it. The CDR3 loop spans 12 amino acids. Looked up from germline, CDR1 is DFQATT and CDR2 is SNEGSKA (reference sequence). The CDR3 spells CSHPGQGDEQYF.